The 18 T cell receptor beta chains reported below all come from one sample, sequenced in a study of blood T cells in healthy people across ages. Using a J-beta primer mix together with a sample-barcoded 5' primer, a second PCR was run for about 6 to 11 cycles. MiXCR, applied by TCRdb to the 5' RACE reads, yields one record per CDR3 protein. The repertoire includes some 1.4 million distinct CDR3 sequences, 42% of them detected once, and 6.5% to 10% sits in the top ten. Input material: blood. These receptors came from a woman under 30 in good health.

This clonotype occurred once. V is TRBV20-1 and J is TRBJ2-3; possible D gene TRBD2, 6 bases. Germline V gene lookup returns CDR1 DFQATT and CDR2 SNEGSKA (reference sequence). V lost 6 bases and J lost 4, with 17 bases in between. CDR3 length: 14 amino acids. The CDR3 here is CSAGVAGGPDTQYF. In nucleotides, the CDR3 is TGCAGTGCCGGGGTGGCAGGAGGGCCAGATACGCAGTATTTT.

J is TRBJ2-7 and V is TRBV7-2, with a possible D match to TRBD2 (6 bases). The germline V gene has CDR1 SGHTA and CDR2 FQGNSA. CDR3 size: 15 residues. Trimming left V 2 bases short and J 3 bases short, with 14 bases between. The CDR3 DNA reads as TGTGCCAGCAGCTTAATCGGGGACTTGCTCTACGAGCAGTACTTC. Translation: CASSLIGDLLYEQYF.

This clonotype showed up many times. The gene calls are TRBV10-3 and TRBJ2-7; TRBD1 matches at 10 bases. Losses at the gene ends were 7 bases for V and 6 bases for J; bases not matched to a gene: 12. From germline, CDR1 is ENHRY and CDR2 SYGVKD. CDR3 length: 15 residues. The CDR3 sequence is CAITNDRGRLSEQYF. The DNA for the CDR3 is TGTGCCATCACCAACGACAGGGGGCGCTTGTCCGAGCAGTACTTC.

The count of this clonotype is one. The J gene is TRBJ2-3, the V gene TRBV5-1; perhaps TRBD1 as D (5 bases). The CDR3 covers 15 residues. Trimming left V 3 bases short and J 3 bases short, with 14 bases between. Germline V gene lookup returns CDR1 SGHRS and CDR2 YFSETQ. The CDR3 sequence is CASSSRERRTDTQYF. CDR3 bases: TGCGCCAGCAGCTCCAGGGAAAGGAGAACAGATACGCAGTATTTT.

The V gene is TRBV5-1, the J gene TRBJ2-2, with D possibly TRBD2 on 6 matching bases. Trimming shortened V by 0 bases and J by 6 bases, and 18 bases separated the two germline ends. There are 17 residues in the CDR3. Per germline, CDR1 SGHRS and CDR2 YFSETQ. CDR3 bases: TGCGCCAGCAGCTTGGCCGGTCTAGCGCTACTCCCCGGGGAGCTGTTTTTT. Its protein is CASSLAGLALLPGELFF.

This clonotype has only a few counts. DNA for the CDR3: TGTGCCAGCAGCACTAGGGTGGTTAAGGAGGATGAGCAGTTCTTC. Its translation is CASSTRVVKEDEQFF. The V and J genes are TRBV7-9 and TRBJ2-1, with D possibly being TRBD2 (5 bases). The CDR3 is 15 amino acids. The V gene lost 5 bases and the J gene lost 8 bases, with 19 bases spanning the gap. Germline V gene sequence: CDR1 SEHNR, CDR2 FQNEAQ (reference sequence).

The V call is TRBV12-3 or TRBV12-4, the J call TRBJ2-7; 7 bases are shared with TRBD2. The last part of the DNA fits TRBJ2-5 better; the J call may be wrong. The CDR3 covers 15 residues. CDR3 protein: CASSLAVRGSETQYF. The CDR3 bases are TGTGCCAGCAGTTTGGCCGTACGCGGGAGCGAGACCCAGTACTTC.

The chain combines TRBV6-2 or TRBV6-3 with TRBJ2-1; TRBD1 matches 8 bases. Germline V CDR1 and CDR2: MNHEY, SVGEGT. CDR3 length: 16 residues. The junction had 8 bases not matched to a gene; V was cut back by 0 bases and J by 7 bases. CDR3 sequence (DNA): TGTGCCAGCAGTTACTCGGCAGGGGGCCATTTGAATGAGCAGTTCTTC. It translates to CASSYSAGGHLNEQFF.

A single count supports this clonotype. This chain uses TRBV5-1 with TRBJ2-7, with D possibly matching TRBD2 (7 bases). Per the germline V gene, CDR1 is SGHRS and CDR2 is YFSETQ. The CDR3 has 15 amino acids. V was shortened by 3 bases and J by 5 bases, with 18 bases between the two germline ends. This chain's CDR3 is CASSSSGGPSDEQYF. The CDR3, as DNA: TGCGCCAGCAGCTCCTCCGGGGGGCCATCCGACGAGCAGTACTTC.

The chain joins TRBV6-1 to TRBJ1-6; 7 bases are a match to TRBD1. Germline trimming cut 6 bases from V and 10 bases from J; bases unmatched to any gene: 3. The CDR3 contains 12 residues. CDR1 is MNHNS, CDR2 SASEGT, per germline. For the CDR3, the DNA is TGTGCCAGCAGGCTGGGACAGTCACCCCTCCACTTT. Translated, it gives CASRLGQSPLHF.

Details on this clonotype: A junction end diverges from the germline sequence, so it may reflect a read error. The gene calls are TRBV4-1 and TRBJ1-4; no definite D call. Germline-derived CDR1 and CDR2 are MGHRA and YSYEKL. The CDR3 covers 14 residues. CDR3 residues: CVSSQGRLGEKLFF. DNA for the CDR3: TGCGTCAGCAGCCAAGGCAGGCTTGGTGAAAAACTGTTTTTT.

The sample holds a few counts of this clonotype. The CDR3: CASSNYNNEQFF. The DNA of the CDR3 is TGCGCCAGCAGCAACTACAACAATGAGCAGTTCTTC. The chain joins TRBV5-1 to TRBJ2-1; D uncertain. Germline V lookup: CDR1 SGHRS, CDR2 YFSETQ. The CDR3 runs 12 residues. The V gene lost 4 bases and the J gene lost 5 bases, with 7 bases spanning the gap.

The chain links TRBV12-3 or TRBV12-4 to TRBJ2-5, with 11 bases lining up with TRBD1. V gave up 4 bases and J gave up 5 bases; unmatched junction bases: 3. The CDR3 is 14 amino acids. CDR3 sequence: CASSWTGGHETQYF. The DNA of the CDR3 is TGTGCCAGCAGTTGGACAGGGGGCCATGAGACCCAGTACTTC.

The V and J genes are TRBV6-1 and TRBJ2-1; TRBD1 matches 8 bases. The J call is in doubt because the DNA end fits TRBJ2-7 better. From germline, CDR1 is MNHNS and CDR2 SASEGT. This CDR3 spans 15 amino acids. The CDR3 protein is CASSPNRGVYNEQYF. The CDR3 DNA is TGTGCCAGCAGTCCCAACAGGGGGGTCTACAATGAGCAGTACTTC.

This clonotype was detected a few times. The CDR3: CASSKTLGQGYTGELFF. The CDR3, as DNA: TGTGCCAGCAGCAAAACGTTGGGACAGGGGTACACCGGGGAGCTGTTTTTT. This chain links TRBV5-5 with TRBJ2-2; 10 nucleotides match TRBD1. Germline CDR1 reads SGHKS; CDR2 reads YYEKEE (reference sequence). The CDR3 totals 17 residues. Germline trimming cut 4 bases from V and 3 bases from J; bases unmatched to any gene: 9.

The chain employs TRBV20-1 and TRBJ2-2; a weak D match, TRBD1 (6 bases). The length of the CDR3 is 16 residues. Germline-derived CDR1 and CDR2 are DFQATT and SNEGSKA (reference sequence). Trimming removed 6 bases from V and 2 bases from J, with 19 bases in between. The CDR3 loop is CSARKPGTPNTGELFF. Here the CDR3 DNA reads TGCAGTGCCAGAAAACCCGGGACACCAAACACCGGGGAGCTGTTTTTT.

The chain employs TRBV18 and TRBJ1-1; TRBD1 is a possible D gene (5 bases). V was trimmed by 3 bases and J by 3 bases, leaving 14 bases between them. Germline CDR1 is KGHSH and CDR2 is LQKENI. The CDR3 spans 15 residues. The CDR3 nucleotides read TGTGCCAGCTCACCCCCGGGAGGAGGGGACACTGAAGCTTTCTTT. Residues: CASSPPGGGDTEAFF.

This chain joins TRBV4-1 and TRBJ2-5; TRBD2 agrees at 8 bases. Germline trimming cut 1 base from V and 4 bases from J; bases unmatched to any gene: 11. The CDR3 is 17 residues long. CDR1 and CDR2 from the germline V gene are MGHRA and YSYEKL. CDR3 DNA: TGCGCCAGCAGCCAAGCTCTGAGCGGGAGTGGGGGAGAGACCCAGTACTTC. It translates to CASSQALSGSGGETQYF.